This TCR beta chain is from a study of cytomegalovirus exposure and HLA in healthy donors. Study results and limitations: Some highly shared sequence variants likely arose as a pipeline artifact.

As to this clone: What it recognizes is unknown.

The PCR made use of 60 Vbeta and 13 Jbeta primers. The data were produced by immunoSEQ multiplex PCR, yet TCRdb's version contains in-frame clones alone and is incomplete. Among about 160,000 clones listed, about 80% were seen once. The length of the CDR3 is 12 residues. From germline, CDR1 is SQVTM and CDR2 ANQGSEA. The V end lost 8 bases, the J end lost 5 bases, and 12 bases lay between the germline ends. V usage is TRBV29-1 and J usage is TRBJ1-4; D call uncertain. This clonotype was sampled from a man aged 25 to 40 in good health and CMV-seronegative. The sequencing input was PBMCs. The CDR3 DNA reads as TGCAGCTTCAGTCATTTGAATGAAAAACTGTTTTTT. Amino acids: CSFSHLNEKLFF.